This T cell receptor (beta chain) was found in a study of T cells in Graves' hyperthyroidism and ophthalmopathy. Study in general: Pretreatment peripheral blood was obtained at initial diagnosis.

TCR beta CDR3 regions were amplified from RNA transcripts. HTBI primers were the set used in a first-round RT-PCR of the TCR CDR3. TCRdb fed the multiplex PCR reads into MiXCR, producing one record per CDR3 protein. This table has 410,000 or so distinct CDR3 sequences, about 15% appearing once. Ophthalmopathy patients had Clinical Activity Score at least 3, NOSPECS grade at least 4, duration under 3 months. Patients with uncontrolled infections, other autoimmune diseases, pregnancy or lactation were excluded. Diagnosing involved the use of clinical symptoms, serum thyroxine and TRAb, thyroid ultrasound and orbital computed tomography. This CDR3 has 16 residues. Germline CDR1 reads MNHEY; CDR2 reads SMNVEV (reference sequence). V lost 2 bases and J 2 bases, leaving 16 bases between the germline ends. This clonotype showed up many times.

The origin of this receptor is a man aged 18 to 35 with Graves' ophthalmopathy. The rearrangement links TRBV27 to TRBJ2-7; tentatively, D is TRBD1 (5 bases). Material: blood. CDR3 bases: TGTGCCAGCAGTTTAAGTGTGACAGCGATAACCTACGAGCAGTACTTC. It encodes CASSLSVTAITYEQYF.